This TCR beta chain appears in the sequencing data of a study of Ad26.COV2.S vaccination and SARS-CoV-2 variants. Generated by immunoSEQ multiplex PCR, the TCRdb table keeps only in-frame clones and is missing some. The table records about 480,000 clones, around 88% of them present only once. Specified treatment: some 19 received Ad26.COV2.S at low or high dose, single or two shots; several received placebo; per-sample allocation not given. Day 63 after the first vaccine or placebo injection was the time point for sampling. This CDR3 has 17 residues. The V and J ends lost 2 bases and 3 bases respectively, with 20 bases between them. Germline V lookup: CDR1 MNHEY, CDR2 SVGEGT. General study results and limits: Breadth of non-spike TCRs did not differ between vaccinees and placebo recipients.

On this clone itself: Its antigen is currently unknown.

This rearrangement joins TRBV6-2 or TRBV6-3 to TRBJ2-7; D might be TRBD2 (5 bases). The sequence derives from a person aged 18-60 years who received the Ad26.COV2.S COVID-19 vaccine or a placebo. The starting material was peripheral blood, obtained in a trial of Ad26.COV2.S vaccine versus placebo. The CDR3 sequence is CASSYLPVGGLHYEQYF. CDR3 nucleotides: TGTGCCAGCAGTTACCTACCGGTTGGCGGGCTGCACTACGAGCAGTACTTC.